In its sample, the clone carrying this T cell receptor (beta chain) was seen once. Its target is unknown. The data are from a study of cytomegalovirus exposure and HLA in healthy donors. Study-wide background: Some 85 million unique TCRs, all from HLA-typed donors, were included in an early release of the data. Whole-study findings and limits: Specificity for CMV antigens was confirmed in vitro for a few of the CMV-associated chains. Segments of the TCR beta V type were, in most cases, productive about 87% or about 30% of the time in an earlier analysis.

Trimming stripped 5 bases from V and 1 base from J, with 8 bases between. The CDR3 consists of 13 residues. CDR1 and CDR2 from the germline V gene are GTSNPN and SVGIG (reference sequence). The PCR used 60 Vbeta and 13 Jbeta primers. Only in-frame clones appear in the TCRdb table, and some are missing; sequencing was by immunoSEQ multiplex PCR. The sample lists 100,000 to 150,000 clones; around 78% were seen once. The sequence came from a man aged 40-49 years in good health and CMV-seronegative. The sample taken for sequencing was PBMCs. The chain employs TRBV30 and TRBJ1-4; a weak D match, TRBD1 (6 bases). The CDR3 is CAWQTGTNEKLFF. As DNA, the CDR3 is TGTGCCTGGCAGACAGGAACTAATGAAAAACTGTTTTTT.